This TCR beta chain derives from a study of control samples from healthy donors and cancer patients. V was trimmed by 0 bases and J by 1 base, leaving 11 bases between them. Germline V gene data show CDR1 as SGHNT and CDR2 as YYREEE (reference sequence). The CDR3 sequence is 15 residues long. Here immunoSEQ multiplex PCR was the method, and the copy in TCRdb shows in-frame clones only, minus some. The sample holds about 170,000 clones, around 88% seen once. This chain joins TRBV5-4 and TRBJ2-7; D may match TRBD1 or TRBD2 (7 bases each). The TCR sequence derives from a woman aged 25 to 45 in good health. Material for sequencing was blood. This CDR3 is CASSLGQGGSYEQYV. The CDR3 DNA is TGTGCCAGCAGCTTGGGACAGGGAGGGTCCTACGAGCAGTACGTC.